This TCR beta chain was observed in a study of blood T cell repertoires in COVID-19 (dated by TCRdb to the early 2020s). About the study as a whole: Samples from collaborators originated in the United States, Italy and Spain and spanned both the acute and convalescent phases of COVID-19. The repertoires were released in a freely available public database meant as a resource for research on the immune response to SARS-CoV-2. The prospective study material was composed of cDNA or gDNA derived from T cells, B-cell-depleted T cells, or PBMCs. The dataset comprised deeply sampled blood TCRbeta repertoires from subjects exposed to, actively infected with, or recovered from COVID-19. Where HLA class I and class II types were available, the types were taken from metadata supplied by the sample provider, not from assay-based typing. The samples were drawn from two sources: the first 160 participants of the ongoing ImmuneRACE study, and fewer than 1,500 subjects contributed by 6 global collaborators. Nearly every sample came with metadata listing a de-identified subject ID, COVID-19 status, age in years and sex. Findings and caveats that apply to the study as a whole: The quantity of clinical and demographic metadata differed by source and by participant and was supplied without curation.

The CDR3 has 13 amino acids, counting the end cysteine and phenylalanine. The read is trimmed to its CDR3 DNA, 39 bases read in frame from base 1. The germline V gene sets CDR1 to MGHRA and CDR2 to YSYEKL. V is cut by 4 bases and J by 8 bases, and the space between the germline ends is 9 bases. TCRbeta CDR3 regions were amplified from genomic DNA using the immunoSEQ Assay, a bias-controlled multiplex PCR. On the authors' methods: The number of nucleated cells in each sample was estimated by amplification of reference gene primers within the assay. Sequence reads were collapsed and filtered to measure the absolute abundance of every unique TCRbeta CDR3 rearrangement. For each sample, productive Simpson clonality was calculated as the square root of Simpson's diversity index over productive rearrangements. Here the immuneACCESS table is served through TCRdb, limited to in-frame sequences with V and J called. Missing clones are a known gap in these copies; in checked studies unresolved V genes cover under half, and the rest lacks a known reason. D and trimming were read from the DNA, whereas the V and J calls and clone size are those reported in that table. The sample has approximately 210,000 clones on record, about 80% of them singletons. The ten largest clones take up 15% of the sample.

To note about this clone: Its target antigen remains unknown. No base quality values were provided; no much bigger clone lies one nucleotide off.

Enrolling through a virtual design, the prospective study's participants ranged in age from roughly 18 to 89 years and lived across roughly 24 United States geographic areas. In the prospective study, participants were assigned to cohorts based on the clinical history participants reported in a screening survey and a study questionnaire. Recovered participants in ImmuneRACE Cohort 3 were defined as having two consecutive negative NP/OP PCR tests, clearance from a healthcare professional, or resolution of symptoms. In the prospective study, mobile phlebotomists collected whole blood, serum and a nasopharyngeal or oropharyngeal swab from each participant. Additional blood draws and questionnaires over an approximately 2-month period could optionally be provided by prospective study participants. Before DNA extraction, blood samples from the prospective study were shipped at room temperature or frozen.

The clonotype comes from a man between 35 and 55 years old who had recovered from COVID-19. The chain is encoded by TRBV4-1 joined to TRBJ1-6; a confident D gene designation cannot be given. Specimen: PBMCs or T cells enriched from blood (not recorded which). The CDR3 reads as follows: CASSRGGDSPLHF. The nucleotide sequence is TGCGCCAGCAGCCGAGGCGGCGATTCACCCCTCCACTTT.